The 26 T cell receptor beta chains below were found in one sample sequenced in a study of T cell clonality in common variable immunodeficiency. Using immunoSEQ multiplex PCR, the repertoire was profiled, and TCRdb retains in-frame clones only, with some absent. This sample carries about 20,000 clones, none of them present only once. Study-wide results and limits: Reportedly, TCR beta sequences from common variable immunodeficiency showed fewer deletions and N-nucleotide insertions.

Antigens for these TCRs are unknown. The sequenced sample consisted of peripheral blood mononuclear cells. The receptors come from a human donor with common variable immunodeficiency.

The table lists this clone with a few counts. CDR3 in amino acids: CASSPLAGEIYNEQFF. Partial CDR3 DNA: TGTGCCAGCAGCCCTCTAGCGGGGGAGATCTACAATGAG. The gene calls are TRBV7-6 and TRBJ2-1; 10 bases align to TRBD2. Sequencing ends 3 residues short of the CDR3 end; the germline J gene provides the rest. Germline lookup yields CDR1 SGHVS and CDR2 FNYEAQ. The CDR3 consists of 16 residues. V dropped 5 bases and J dropped 3; count of bases not matched to a gene: 7.

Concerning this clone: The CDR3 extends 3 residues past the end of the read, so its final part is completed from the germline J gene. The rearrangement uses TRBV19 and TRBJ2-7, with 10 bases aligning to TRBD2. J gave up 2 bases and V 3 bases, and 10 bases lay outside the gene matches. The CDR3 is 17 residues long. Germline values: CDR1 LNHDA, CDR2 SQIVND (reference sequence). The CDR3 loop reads CASSIEAGGSYTYEQYF. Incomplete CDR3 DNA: TGTGCCAGTAGTATCGAAGCGGGAGGGTCCTATACCTACGAG.

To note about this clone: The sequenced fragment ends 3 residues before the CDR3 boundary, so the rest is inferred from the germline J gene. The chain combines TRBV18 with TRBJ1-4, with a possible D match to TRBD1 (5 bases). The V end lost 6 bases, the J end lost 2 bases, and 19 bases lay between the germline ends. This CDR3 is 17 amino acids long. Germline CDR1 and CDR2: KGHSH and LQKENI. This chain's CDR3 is CASSQRWRQTTNEKLFF. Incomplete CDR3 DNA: TGTGCCAGCTCGCAAAGGTGGAGACAGACGACTAATGAAAAA. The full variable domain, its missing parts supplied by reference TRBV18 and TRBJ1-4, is NAGVMQNPRHLVRRRGQEARLRCSPMKGHSHVYWYRQLPEEGLKFMVYLQKENIIDESGMPKERFSAEFPKEGPSILRIQQVVRGDSAAYFCASSQRWRQTTNEKLFFGSGTQLSVL.

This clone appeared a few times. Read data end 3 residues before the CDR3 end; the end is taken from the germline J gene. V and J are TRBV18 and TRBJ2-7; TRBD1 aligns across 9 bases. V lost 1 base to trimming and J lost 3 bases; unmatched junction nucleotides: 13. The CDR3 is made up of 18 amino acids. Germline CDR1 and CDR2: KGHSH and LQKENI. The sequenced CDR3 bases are TGTGCCAGCTCACCACTCCACCGTTCGGGACAGGGTGACTACGAG. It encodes CASSPLHRSGQGDYE. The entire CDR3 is CASSPLHRSGQGDYEQYF.

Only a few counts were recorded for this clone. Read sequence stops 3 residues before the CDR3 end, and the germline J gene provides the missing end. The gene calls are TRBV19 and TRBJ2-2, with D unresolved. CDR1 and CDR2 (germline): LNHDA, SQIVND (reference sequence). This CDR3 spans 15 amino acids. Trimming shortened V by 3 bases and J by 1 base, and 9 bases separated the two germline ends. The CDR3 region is CASSIVLLNTGELFF. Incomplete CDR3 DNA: TGTGCCAGTAGTATCGTCCTATTGAACACCGGGGAG. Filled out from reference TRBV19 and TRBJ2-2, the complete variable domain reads DGGITQSPKYLFRKEGQNVTLSCEQNLNHDAMYWYRQDPGQGLRLIYYSQIVNDFQKGDIAEGYSVSREKKESFPLTVTSAQKNPTAFYLCASSIVLLNTGELFFGEGSRLTVL.

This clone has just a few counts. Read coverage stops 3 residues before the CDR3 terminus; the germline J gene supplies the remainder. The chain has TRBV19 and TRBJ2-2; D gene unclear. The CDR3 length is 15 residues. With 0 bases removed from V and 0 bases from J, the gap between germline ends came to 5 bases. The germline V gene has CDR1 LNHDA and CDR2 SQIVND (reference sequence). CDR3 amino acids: CASSIETPNTGELFF. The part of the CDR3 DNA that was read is TGTGCCAGTAGTATAGAGACACCGAACACCGGGGAG.

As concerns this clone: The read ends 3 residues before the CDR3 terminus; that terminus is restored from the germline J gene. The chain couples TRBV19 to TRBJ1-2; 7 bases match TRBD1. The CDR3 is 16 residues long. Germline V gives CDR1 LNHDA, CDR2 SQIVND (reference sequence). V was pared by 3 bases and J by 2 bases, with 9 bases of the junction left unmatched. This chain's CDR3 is CASSIFSGQSNYGYTF. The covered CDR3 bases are TGTGCCAGTAGTATCTTCTCGGGACAGTCGAACTATGGC. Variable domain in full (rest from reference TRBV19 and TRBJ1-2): DGGITQSPKYLFRKEGQNVTLSCEQNLNHDAMYWYRQDPGQGLRLIYYSQIVNDFQKGDIAEGYSVSREKKESFPLTVTSAQKNPTAFYLCASSIFSGQSNYGYTFGSGTRLTVV.

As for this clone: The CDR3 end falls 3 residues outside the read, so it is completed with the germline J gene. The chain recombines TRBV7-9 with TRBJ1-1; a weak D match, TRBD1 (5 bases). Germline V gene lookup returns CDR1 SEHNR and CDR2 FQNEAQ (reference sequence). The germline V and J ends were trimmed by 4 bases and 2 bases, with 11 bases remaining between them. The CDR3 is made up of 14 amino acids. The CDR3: CASSSHGANTEAFF. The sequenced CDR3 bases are TGTGCCAGCAGCTCCCATGGGGCAAACACTGAA. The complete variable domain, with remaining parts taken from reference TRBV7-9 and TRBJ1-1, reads DTGVSQNPRHKITKRGQNVTFRCDPISEHNRLYWYRQTLGQGPEFLTYFQNEAQLEKSRLLSDRFSAERPKGSFSTLEIQRTEQGDSAMYLCASSSHGANTEAFFGQGTRLTVV.

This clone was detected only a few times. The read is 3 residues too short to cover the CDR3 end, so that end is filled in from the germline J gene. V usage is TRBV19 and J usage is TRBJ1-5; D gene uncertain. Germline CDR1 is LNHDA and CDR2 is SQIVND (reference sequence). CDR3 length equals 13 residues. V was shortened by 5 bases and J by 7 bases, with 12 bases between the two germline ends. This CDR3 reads CASSASGLQPQHF. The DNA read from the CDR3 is TGTGCCAGTAGTGCCTCGGGTTTACAGCCC.

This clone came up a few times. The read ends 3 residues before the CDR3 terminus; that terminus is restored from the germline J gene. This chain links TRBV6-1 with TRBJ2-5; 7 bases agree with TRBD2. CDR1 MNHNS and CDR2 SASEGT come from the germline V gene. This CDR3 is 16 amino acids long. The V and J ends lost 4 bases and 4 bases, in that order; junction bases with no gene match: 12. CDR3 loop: CASSGGTINMVETQYF. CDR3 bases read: TGTGCCAGCAGTGGCGGGACTATTAATATGGTAGAGACC.

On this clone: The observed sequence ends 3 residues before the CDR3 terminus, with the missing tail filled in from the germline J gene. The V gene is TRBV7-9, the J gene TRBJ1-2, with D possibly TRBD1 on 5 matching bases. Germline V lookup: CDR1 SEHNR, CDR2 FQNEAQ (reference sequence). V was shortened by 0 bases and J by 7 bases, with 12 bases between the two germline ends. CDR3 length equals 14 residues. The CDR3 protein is CASSLARGVAGYTF. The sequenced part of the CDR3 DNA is TGTGCCAGCAGCTTAGCGAGGGGAGTTGCTGGC.

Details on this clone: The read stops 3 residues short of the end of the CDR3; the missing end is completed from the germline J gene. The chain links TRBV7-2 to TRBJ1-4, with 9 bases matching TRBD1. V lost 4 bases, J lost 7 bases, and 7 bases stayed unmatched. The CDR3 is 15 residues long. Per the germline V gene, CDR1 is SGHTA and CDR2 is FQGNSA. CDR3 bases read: TGTGCCAGCAGCTCGGGGACAGGGTCTACTGAAAAA. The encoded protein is CASSSGTGSTEK. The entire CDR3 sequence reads CASSSGTGSTEKLFF. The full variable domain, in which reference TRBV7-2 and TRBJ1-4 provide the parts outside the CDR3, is GAGVSQSPSNKVTEKGKDVELRCDPISGHTALYWYRQSLGQGLEFLIYFQGNSAPDKSGLPSDRFSAERTGGSVSTLTIQRTQQEDSAVYLCASSSGTGSTEKLFFGSGTQLSVL.

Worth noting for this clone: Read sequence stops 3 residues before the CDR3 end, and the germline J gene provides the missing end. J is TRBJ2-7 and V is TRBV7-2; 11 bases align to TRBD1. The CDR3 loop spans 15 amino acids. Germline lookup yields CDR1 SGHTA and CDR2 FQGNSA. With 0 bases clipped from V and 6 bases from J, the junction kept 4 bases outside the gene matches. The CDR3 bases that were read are TGTGCCAGCAGCTTAGCGGGACAGGGGGTTAGCGAG. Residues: CASSLAGQGVSE. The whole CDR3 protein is CASSLAGQGVSEQYF.

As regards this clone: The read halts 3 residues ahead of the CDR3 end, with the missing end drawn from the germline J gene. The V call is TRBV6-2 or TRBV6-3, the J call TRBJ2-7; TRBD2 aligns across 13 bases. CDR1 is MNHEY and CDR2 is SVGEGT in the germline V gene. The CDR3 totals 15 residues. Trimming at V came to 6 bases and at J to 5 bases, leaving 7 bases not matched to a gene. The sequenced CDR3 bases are TGTGCCAGCAGGCAATGGACTAGCGGGGGTCACGAG. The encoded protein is CASRQWTSGGHE. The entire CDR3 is CASRQWTSGGHEQYF.

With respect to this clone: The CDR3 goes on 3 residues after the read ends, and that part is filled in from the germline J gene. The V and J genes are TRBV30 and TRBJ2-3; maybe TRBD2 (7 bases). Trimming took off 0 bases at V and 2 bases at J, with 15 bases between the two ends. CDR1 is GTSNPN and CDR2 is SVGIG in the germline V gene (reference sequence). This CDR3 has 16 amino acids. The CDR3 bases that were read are TGTGCCTGGAGTGTAGTGGGGCGGGGGCCCACAGATACG. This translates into CAWSVVGRGPTDT. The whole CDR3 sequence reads CAWSVVGRGPTDTQYF. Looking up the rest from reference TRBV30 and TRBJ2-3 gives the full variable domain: SQTIHQWPATLVQPVGSPLSLECTVEGTSNPNLYWYRQAAGRGLQLLFYSVGIGQISSEVPQNLSASRPQDRQFILSSKKLLLSDSGFYLCAWSVVGRGPTDTQYFGPGTRLTVL.

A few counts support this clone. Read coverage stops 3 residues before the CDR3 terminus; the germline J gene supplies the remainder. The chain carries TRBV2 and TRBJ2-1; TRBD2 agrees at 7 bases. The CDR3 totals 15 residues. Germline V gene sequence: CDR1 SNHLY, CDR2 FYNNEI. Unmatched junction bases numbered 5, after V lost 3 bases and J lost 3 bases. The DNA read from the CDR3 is TGTGCCAGCAGTGACGGGGGGACCGTCTACAATGAG. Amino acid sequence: CASSDGGTVYNE. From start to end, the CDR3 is CASSDGGTVYNEQFF. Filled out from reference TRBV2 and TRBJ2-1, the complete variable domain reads EPEVTQTPSHQVTQMGQEVILRCVPISNHLYFYWYRQILGQKVEFLVSFYNNEISEKSEIFDDQFSVERPDGSNFTLKIRSTKLEDSAMYFCASSDGGTVYNEQFFGPGTRLTVL.

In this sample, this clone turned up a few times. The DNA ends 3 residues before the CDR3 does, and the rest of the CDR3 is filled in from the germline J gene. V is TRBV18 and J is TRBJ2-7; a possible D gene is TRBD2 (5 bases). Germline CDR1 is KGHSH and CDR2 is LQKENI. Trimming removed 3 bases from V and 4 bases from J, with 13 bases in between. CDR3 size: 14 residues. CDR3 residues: CASSPERPGYEQYF. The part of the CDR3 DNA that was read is TGTGCCAGCTCACCTGAACGTCCGGGGTACGAG.

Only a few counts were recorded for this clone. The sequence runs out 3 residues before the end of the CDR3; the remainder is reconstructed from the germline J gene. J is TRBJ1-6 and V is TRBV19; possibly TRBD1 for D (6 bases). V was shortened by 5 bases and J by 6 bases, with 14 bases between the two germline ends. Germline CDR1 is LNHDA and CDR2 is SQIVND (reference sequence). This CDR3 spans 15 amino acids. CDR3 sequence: CASSSRTAFNSPLHF. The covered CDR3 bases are TGTGCCAGTAGTTCCCGGACAGCTTTTAATTCACCC.

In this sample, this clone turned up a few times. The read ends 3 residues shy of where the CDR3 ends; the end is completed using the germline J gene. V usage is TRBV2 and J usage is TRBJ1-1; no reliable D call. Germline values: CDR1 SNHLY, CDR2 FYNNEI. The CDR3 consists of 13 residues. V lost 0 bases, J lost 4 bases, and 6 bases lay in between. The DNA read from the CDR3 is TGTGCCAGCAGTGAAGCTTCAGTCACTGAA. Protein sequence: CASSEASVTE. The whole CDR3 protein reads CASSEASVTEAFF.

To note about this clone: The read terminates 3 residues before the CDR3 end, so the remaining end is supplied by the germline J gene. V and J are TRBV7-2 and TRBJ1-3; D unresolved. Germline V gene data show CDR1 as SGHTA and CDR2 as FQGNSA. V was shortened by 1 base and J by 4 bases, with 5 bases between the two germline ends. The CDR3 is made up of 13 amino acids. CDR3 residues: CASSLVQGNTIYF. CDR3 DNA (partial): TGTGCCAGCAGCTTAGTACAGGGAAACACC.

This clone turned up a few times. CDR3 protein: CASSLGQGAYNEQFF. The part of the CDR3 DNA that was read is TGTGCCAGCAGCTTAGGGCAGGGGGCCTACAATGAG. The chain is built from TRBV7-2 and TRBJ2-1, with TRBD1 matching 7 bases. The read falls 3 residues short of the CDR3 end, and the missing part is taken from the germline J gene. Trimming cost V 1 base and J 2 bases; bases outside gene matches: 2. CDR1 is SGHTA, CDR2 FQGNSA, per germline. This CDR3 is built from 15 residues.

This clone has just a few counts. CDR3 bases read: TGTGCCAGTAGTATATCCGGGATGGACAGGATTAAA. Its translation is CASSISGMDRIK. The CDR3 as a whole reads CASSISGMDRIKAFF. The chain is built from TRBV19 and TRBJ1-1; 7 bases map to TRBD1. The CDR3 end falls 3 residues outside the read, so it is completed with the germline J gene. Germline loops: CDR1 LNHDA, CDR2 SQIVND (reference sequence). The CDR3 has 15 residues.

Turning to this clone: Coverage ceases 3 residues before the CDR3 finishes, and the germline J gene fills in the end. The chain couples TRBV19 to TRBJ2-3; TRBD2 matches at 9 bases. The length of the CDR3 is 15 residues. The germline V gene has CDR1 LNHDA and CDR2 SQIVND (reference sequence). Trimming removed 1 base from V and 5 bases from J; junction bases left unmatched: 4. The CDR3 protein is CASSIGGLAGDTQYF. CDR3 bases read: TGTGCCAGTAGTATAGGGGGACTAGCCGGAGATACG.

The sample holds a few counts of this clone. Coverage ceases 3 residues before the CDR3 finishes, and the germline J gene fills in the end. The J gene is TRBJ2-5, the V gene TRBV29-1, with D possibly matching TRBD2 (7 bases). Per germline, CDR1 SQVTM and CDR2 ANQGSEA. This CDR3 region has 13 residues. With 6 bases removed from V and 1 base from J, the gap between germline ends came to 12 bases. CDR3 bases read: TGCAGCGTCCGTCGGGGGGCCCAAGAGACC. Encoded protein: CSVRRGAQET. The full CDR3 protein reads CSVRRGAQETQYF.

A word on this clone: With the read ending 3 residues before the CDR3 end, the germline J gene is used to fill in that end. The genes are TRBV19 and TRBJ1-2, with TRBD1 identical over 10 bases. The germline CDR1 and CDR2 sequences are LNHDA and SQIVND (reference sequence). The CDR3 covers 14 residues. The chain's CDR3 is CASSIPTGGGGYTF. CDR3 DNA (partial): TGTGCCAGTAGTATTCCGACAGGGGGCGGAGGC.

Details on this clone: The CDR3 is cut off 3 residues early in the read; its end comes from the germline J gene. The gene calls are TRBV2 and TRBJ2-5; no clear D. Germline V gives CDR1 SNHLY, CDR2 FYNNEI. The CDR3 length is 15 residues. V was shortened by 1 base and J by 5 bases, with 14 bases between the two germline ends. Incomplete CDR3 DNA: TGTGCCAGCAGTGAAGAGGCAACTAAGAGGGAGACC. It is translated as CASSEEATKRET. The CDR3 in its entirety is CASSEEATKRETQYF. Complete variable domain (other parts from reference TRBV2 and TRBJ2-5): EPEVTQTPSHQVTQMGQEVILRCVPISNHLYFYWYRQILGQKVEFLVSFYNNEISEKSEIFDDQFSVERPDGSNFTLKIRSTKLEDSAMYFCASSEEATKRETQYFGPGTRLLVL.